This record covers a single T cell receptor (beta chain). Trimming stripped 2 bases from V and 1 base from J, with 6 bases between. Germline V gene sequence: CDR1 SGHRS, CDR2 YFSETQ. CDR3 length: 14 residues. Sequencing used immunoSEQ multiplex PCR; TCRdb keeps in-frame clones, though not all of them. The sample has a few hundred thousand clones, approximately 92% seen once. The sample comes from a study of blood T cell repertoires in COVID-19. Sequenced sample: PBMCs or T cells enriched from blood (not recorded which). The V call is TRBV5-1, the J call TRBJ2-2; no clear D gene. The TCR comes from a young woman who had recovered from COVID-19. Written as DNA, the CDR3 is TGCGCCAGCAGCTTAATCGTGAACACCGGGGAGCTGTTTTTT. Amino acid sequence: CASSLIVNTGELFF.